Presented here are 29 T cell receptor beta chains from one specimen sequenced in a study of blood T cell repertoires in COVID-19. Sequencing was performed with immunoSEQ multiplex PCR; in TCRdb, only in-frame clones are kept and a portion is missing. The sample carries 250,000 to 300,000 clones, roughly nine tenths recorded once. The sample comprised peripheral blood. These receptor sequences come from a man aged 18 to 30 with active or convalescent COVID-19.

This clone occurred many times. This chain joins TRBV7-2 and TRBJ2-1; TRBD1 aligns across 9 bases. V shed 5 bases, J shed 4 bases, and the junction held 6 bases outside the gene matches. Looked up from germline, CDR1 is SGHTA and CDR2 is FQGNSA. This CDR3 region has 15 residues. The CDR3 loop is CASSLGQGKYNEQFF. CDR3 coding DNA: TGTGCCAGCAGCCTTGGACAGGGGAAATACAATGAGCAGTTCTTC.

The rearrangement joins TRBV7-9 to TRBJ1-3, with 7 bases identical to TRBD1. The germline gives CDR1 SEHNR, CDR2 FQNEAQ (reference sequence). V shed 5 bases, J shed 8 bases, and the junction held 6 bases outside the gene matches. CDR3 length: 13 amino acids. The CDR3 is CASSIGTDHTIYF. As DNA, the CDR3 is TGTGCCAGCAGCATCGGGACAGATCACACCATATATTTT.

The chain joins TRBV5-4 to TRBJ1-1, with D maybe TRBD1 (6 bases). Germline CDR1 is SGHNT and CDR2 is YYREEE (reference sequence). The CDR3 is 14 residues long. V gave up 4 bases and J gave up 7 bases, with 17 bases separating them. This chain's CDR3 is CASSMVGQTYEAFF. The CDR3 bases are TGTGCCAGCAGCATGGTTGGACAGACATATGAAGCTTTCTTT. Together with reference TRBV5-4 and TRBJ1-1, the CDR3 gives the full variable domain: ETGVTQSPTHLIKTRGQQVTLRCSSQSGHNTVSWYQQALGQGPQFIFQYYREEENGRGNFPPRFSGLQFPNYSSELNVNALELDDSALYLCASSMVGQTYEAFFGQGTRLTVV.

The genes are TRBV9 and TRBJ2-1, with 7 bases identical to TRBD1. The V gene's germline CDR1 is SGDLS and CDR2 YYNGEE. This CDR3 has 15 residues. The V segment lost 5 bases and the J segment 6 bases; nucleotides outside the gene matches: 11. CDR3 protein: CASSLTGVSVNEQFF. As DNA, the CDR3 is TGTGCCAGCAGTTTAACAGGGGTTTCCGTCAATGAGCAGTTCTTC.

The gene calls are TRBV19 and TRBJ2-7, with D tentatively TRBD1 (6 bases). Per germline, CDR1 LNHDA and CDR2 SQIVND (reference sequence). This CDR3 is 15 amino acids long. V lost 1 base and J 6 bases, leaving 16 bases between the germline ends. The CDR3 DNA is TGTGCCAGTAGTATAGTCGAACAGGGTCGGGGCGAGCAGTACTTC. Translation gives CASSIVEQGRGEQYF.

This clone has just one count. The rearrangement uses TRBV5-1 and TRBJ2-5; D may be TRBD2 (5 bases). Between the trimmed V and J ends, which lost 0 bases and 2 bases, there was a span of 11 bases. The CDR3 sequence is 15 residues long. CDR1 is SGHRS and CDR2 is YFSETQ in the germline V gene. The CDR3 region is CASSLETSRQETQYF. Written as DNA, the CDR3 is TGCGCCAGCAGCTTGGAAACTAGTAGGCAAGAGACCCAGTACTTC.

The chain employs TRBV7-9 and TRBJ2-4; weak D call: TRBD2 (5 bases). Between the trimmed V and J ends, which lost 1 base and 5 bases, there was a span of 6 bases. The germline V gene encodes CDR1 SEHNR and CDR2 FQNEAQ (reference sequence). The CDR3 has 13 residues. The CDR3 nucleotides are TGTGCCAGCAGCTTAGTTAGCGAAAACATTCAGTACTTC. It is translated as CASSLVSENIQYF.

This chain uses TRBV11-3 with TRBJ2-5; D is perhaps TRBD2 (6 bases). CDR1 is SGHNT and CDR2 is YENEEA in the germline V gene. V was cut by 6 bases and J by 5 bases, with 19 bases left in between. This CDR3 contains 15 residues. The CDR3 region is CASRQGSGVGETQYF. CDR3 nucleotides: TGTGCCAGCAGACAAGGGTCGGGAGTCGGGGAGACCCAGTACTTC.

This sequence joins TRBV5-6 and TRBJ2-7, with 7 bases matching TRBD1. Germline V gene data show CDR1 as SGHDT and CDR2 as YYEEEE. With 0 bases clipped from V and 0 bases from J, the junction kept 6 bases outside the gene matches. This CDR3 contains 16 residues. In DNA form, the CDR3 reads TGTGCCAGCAGCTTGGTCGGACAGGCGAGCTCCTACGAGCAGTACTTC. Protein: CASSLVGQASSYEQYF.

The chain joins TRBV5-6 to TRBJ1-2, with D unclear. The CDR3 has 14 amino acids. V lost 4 bases, J lost 3 bases, and 13 bases lay in between. Germline loops: CDR1 SGHDT, CDR2 YYEEEE. CDR3 protein: CASSPSFDYYGYTF. The CDR3 DNA sequence: TGTGCCAGCAGCCCGAGTTTTGATTACTATGGCTACACCTTC.

The rearrangement joins TRBV7-9 to TRBJ2-1; weak D call: TRBD2 (6 bases). The V gene lost 0 bases and the J gene lost 5 bases, with 8 bases spanning the gap. Germline V gene sequence: CDR1 SEHNR, CDR2 FQNEAQ (reference sequence). The length of the CDR3 is 14 residues. Here the CDR3 DNA reads TGTGCCAGCAGCTTAGCGGTAGCGGACAATGAGCAGTTCTTC. As protein: CASSLAVADNEQFF. Based on the CDR3 plus reference TRBV7-9 and TRBJ2-1, the full variable domain is DTGVSQNPRHKITKRGQNVTFRCDPISEHNRLYWYRQTLGQGPEFLTYFQNEAQLEKSRLLSDRFSAERPKGSFSTLEIQRTEQGDSAMYLCASSLAVADNEQFFGPGTRLTVL.

The chain is built from TRBV3-1 (or the pseudogene TRBV3-2) and TRBJ2-7; D possibly corresponds to TRBD2 (7 bases). The CDR3 consists of 13 residues. With 9 bases removed from V and 4 bases from J, the gap between germline ends came to 16 bases. Germline V gives CDR1 LGHDT, CDR2 YNNKEL (reference sequence). CDR3 sequence (DNA): TGTGCCAGTACCGGACTAGGGGGGTACGAGCAGTACTTC. It is translated as CASTGLGGYEQYF.

This clone was seen more than once but under ten times. This chain links TRBV6-4 with TRBJ2-3, with 13 positions matching TRBD2. Losses at the gene ends were 0 bases for V and 6 bases for J; bases not matched to a gene: 0. The CDR3 is 15 residues long. CDR1 and CDR2 from the germline V gene are MRHNA and SNTAGT. For the CDR3, the DNA is TGTGCCAGCAGTGACTCGACTAGCGGGGGGGATACGCAGTATTTT. As protein: CASSDSTSGGDTQYF.

J is TRBJ2-7 and V is TRBV9, with TRBD2 as a possible D gene (6 bases). Looked up from germline, CDR1 is SGDLS and CDR2 is YYNGEE. V lost 1 base and J 6 bases, leaving 14 bases between the germline ends. CDR3 size: 14 residues. The CDR3 reads CASSVSGGDREQYF. The CDR3 DNA reads TGTGCCAGCAGCGTATCCGGCGGGGATCGCGAGCAGTACTTC.

This clone appeared once. The genes are TRBV30 and TRBJ1-5, with D hard to call. Trimming pared 3 bases from V and 6 bases from J, leaving 12 bases between. Germline CDR1 is GTSNPN and CDR2 is SVGIG (reference sequence). This CDR3 contains 13 residues. The DNA for the CDR3 is TGTGCCTGGAGCCGCGGCCCTACTCAGCCCCAGCATTTT. Its protein is CAWSRGPTQPQHF. The whole variable domain, filled in from reference TRBV30 and TRBJ1-5, reads SQTIHQWPATLVQPVGSPLSLECTVEGTSNPNLYWYRQAAGRGLQLLFYSVGIGQISSEVPQNLSASRPQDRQFILSSKKLLLSDSGFYLCAWSRGPTQPQHFGDGTRLSIL.

The DNA of the CDR3 is TGTGCCAGCAGTTTCCGTCAGCCCCAGCATTTT. Its protein product is CASSFRQPQHF. The gene calls are TRBV28 and TRBJ1-5; D gene uncertain. Trimming shortened V by 3 bases and J by 6 bases, and 3 bases separated the two germline ends. Germline lookup yields CDR1 MDHEN and CDR2 SYDVKM. The CDR3 spans 11 residues.

About this clone: At one end the junction does not follow the germline gene, possibly because of a read error. The chain recombines TRBV6-6 with TRBJ1-2, with D possibly matching TRBD1 (6 bases). The germline V gene has CDR1 MNHNY and CDR2 SVGAGI (reference sequence). The CDR3 spans 13 residues. This CDR3 is CASSYEIEDRPSF. CDR3 DNA sequence: TGTGCCAGCAGTTACGAGATAGAAGACAGGCCTTCCTTC.

This clone was counted a few times. The chain is built from TRBV21-1 and TRBJ2-1; TRBD2, the table's D call, was not compared with the DNA. TRBV21-1 is reported as a pseudogene. This CDR3 comprises 16 residues. For the CDR3, the DNA is TGTGCCAGCACGTCTAGGATAGGTACCCCCTACAATGAGCAGTTCTTC. The encoded protein is CASTSRIGTPYNEQFF.

This clone turned up a few times. This chain links TRBV7-9 with TRBJ1-6; weak D call: TRBD1 (5 bases). Germline V gene data show CDR1 as SEHNR and CDR2 as FQNEAQ (reference sequence). Trimming stripped 2 bases from V and 7 bases from J, with 12 bases between. The length of the CDR3 is 15 residues. CDR3 amino acids: CASSLLPGGNSPLHF. The CDR3 region has the DNA TGTGCCAGCAGCTTACTCCCTGGGGGGAATTCACCCCTCCACTTT.

This sequence joins TRBV13 and TRBJ1-1; maybe TRBD1 (5 bases). The germline V gene has CDR1 PRHDT and CDR2 FYEKMQ (reference sequence). The CDR3 covers 13 residues. The V gene lost 4 bases and the J gene lost 12 bases, with 18 bases spanning the gap. CDR3 in amino acids: CASSSGDGRETFF. The CDR3, as DNA: TGTGCCAGCAGCTCGGGGGACGGACGAGAGACTTTCTTT.

This CDR3 reads CASSDTRTNSYEQYF. DNA of the CDR3: TGTGCCAGCAGTGACACCCGGACAAACTCCTACGAGCAGTACTTC. The chain employs TRBV25-1 and TRBJ2-7; TRBD1 is a possible D gene (5 bases). The germline CDR1 and CDR2 sequences are MGHDK and SYGVNS. Trimming removed 3 bases from V and 0 bases from J, with 12 bases in between. This CDR3 comprises 15 residues.

The rearrangement joins TRBV28 to TRBJ1-4; D not certain. CDR1 MDHEN and CDR2 SYDVKM come from the germline V gene. The CDR3 totals 12 residues. Trimming cost V 6 bases and J 8 bases, with 10 bases left between them. The CDR3 here is CASSRNKEKLFF. As DNA, the CDR3 is TGTGCCAGCAGCCGTAACAAGGAAAAACTGTTTTTT.

V gene TRBV5-4 combines with J gene TRBJ2-2, with D possibly TRBD1 on 5 matching bases. The germline gives CDR1 SGHNT, CDR2 YYREEE (reference sequence). This CDR3 has 13 residues. V dropped 7 bases and J dropped 2 bases, with 9 bases sitting between them. This chain's CDR3 is CASEGANTGELFF. DNA of the CDR3: TGTGCCAGCGAAGGGGCTAACACCGGGGAGCTGTTTTTT.

The chain employs TRBV28 and TRBJ1-2, with TRBD1 matching 8 bases. The CDR3 totals 14 residues. Unmatched junction bases numbered 6, after V lost 2 bases and J lost 7 bases. Germline CDR1 reads MDHEN; CDR2 reads SYDVKM. CDR3 sequence: CASSLGAGGGGYTF. In DNA, the CDR3 is TGTGCCAGCAGTTTAGGGGCAGGGGGCGGTGGCTACACCTTC.

The chain uses TRBV10-1 and TRBJ2-1, with 7 bases that match TRBD1. This CDR3 is built from 14 residues. V lost 2 bases, J lost 7 bases, and 5 bases stayed unmatched. Germline V gene data show CDR1 as WNHNN and CDR2 as SYGVQD (reference sequence). CDR3 DNA sequence: TGCGCCAGCAGTGAGGCTAGCAGGGGGAATGAGCAGTTCTTC. This gives the protein CASSEASRGNEQFF.

This clone is a singleton in its sample. This sequence joins TRBV5-1 and TRBJ2-2; D might be TRBD1 (5 bases). V was trimmed by 0 bases and J by 6 bases, leaving 24 bases between them. CDR3 size: 19 residues. The germline V gene encodes CDR1 SGHRS and CDR2 YFSETQ. CDR3 protein: CASSLAGQNAAWGAGELFF. In DNA form, the CDR3 reads TGCGCCAGCAGCTTGGCCGGGCAGAATGCGGCTTGGGGCGCCGGGGAGCTGTTTTTT.

In regard to this clone: This specimen includes other DNA sequences encoding the same CDR3. The V and J genes are TRBV5-4 and TRBJ1-2, with D possibly being TRBD1 (6 bases). The CDR3 sequence is 13 residues long. Germline-derived CDR1 and CDR2 are SGHNT and YYREEE (reference sequence). Trimming took 1 base from V and 7 from J, leaving 11 bases between them. In DNA, the CDR3 is TGTGCCAGCAGCTTGAGGGGGTCGGGTGGCTACACCTTC. Its translation: CASSLRGSGGYTF. The variable domain in full, completed from reference TRBV5-4 and TRBJ1-2, reads ETGVTQSPTHLIKTRGQQVTLRCSSQSGHNTVSWYQQALGQGPQFIFQYYREEENGRGNFPPRFSGLQFPNYSSELNVNALELDDSALYLCASSLRGSGGYTFGSGTRLTVV.

In this sample, this clone turned up once. The V gene is TRBV27, the J gene TRBJ1-2; TRBD1 agrees at 7 bases. This CDR3 contains 13 residues. Trimming cost V 4 bases and J 6 bases; bases outside gene matches: 5. CDR1 is MNHEY and CDR2 is SMNVEV in the germline V gene (reference sequence). CDR3 sequence: CASSSWDRHGYTF. The DNA for the CDR3 is TGTGCCAGCAGTTCTTGGGACAGACATGGCTACACCTTC.

V gene TRBV13 combines with J gene TRBJ2-1; the match to TRBD2 covers 11 bases. V was clipped by 3 bases and J by 8 bases; unmatched bases: 6. Germline V lookup: CDR1 PRHDT, CDR2 FYEKMQ (reference sequence). The CDR3 is 15 residues long. This CDR3 reads CASSFLTSGNDEQFF. CDR3 bases: TGTGCCAGCAGCTTTTTGACTAGCGGGAACGATGAGCAGTTCTTC.